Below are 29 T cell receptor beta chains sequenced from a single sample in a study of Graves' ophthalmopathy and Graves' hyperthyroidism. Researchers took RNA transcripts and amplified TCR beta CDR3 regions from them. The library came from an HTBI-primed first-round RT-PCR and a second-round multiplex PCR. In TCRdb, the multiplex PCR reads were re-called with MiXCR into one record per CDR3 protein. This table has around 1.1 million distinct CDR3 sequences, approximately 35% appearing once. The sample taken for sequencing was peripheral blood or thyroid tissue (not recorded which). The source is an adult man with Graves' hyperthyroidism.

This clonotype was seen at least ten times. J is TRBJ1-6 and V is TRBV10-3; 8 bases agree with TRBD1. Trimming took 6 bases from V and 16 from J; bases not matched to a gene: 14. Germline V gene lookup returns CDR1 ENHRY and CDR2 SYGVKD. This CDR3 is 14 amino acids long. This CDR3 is CAIRPGQERHTLHF. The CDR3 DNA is TGTGCCATCAGGCCGGGACAGGAACGGCACACTCTCCACTTT.

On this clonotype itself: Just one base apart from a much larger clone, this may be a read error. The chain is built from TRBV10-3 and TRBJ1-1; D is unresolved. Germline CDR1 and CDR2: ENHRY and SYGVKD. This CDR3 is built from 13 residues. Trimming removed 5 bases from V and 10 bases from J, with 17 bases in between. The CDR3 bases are TGTGCCATCAGTTACTTCGAAGCGGGCAGAGCTTTCTTT. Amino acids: CAISYFEAGRAFF.

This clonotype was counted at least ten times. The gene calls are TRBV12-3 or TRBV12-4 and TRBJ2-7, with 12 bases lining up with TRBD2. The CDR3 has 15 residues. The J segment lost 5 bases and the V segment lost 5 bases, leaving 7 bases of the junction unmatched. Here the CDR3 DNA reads TGTGCCAGCAGTACCACGGGACTAGCGGGCCACGAGCAGTACTTC. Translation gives CASSTTGLAGHEQYF.

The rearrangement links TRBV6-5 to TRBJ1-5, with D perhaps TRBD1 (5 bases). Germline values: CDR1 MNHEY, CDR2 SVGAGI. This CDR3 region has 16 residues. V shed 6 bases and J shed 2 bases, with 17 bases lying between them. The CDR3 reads CASRMGREFGNQPQHF. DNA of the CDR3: TGTGCCAGCAGAATGGGACGGGAGTTTGGCAATCAGCCCCAGCATTTT.

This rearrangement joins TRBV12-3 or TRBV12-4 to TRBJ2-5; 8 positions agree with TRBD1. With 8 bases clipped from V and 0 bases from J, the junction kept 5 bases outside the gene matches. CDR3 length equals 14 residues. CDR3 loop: CASSPDRDQETQYF. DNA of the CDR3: TGTGCCAGCTCACCGGACAGGGACCAAGAGACCCAGTACTTC.

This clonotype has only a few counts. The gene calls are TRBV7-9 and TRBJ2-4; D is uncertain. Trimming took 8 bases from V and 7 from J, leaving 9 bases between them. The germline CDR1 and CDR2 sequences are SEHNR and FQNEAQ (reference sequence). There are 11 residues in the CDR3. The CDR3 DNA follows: TGTGCCAGCGAGGAGTCGAACATTCAGTACTTC. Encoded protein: CASEESNIQYF.

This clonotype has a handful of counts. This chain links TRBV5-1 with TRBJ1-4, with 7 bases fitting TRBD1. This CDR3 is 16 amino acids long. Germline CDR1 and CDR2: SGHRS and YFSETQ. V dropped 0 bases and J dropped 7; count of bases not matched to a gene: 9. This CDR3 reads CASSLAGGGGFEKLFF. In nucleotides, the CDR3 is TGCGCCAGCAGCTTGGCCGGGGGAGGGGGCTTTGAAAAACTGTTTTTT. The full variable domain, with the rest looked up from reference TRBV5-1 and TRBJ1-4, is KAGVTQTPRYLIKTRGQQVTLSCSPISGHRSVSWYQQTPGQGLQFLFEYFSETQRNKGNFPGRFSGRQFSNSRSEMNVSTLELGDSALYLCASSLAGGGGFEKLFFGSGTQLSVL.

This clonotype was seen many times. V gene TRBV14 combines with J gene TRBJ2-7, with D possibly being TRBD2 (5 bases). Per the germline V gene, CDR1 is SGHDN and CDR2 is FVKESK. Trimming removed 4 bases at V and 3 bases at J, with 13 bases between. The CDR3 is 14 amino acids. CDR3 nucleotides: TGTGCCAGCAGCCCCTCTGCGGGCAGCTACGAGCAGTACTTC. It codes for CASSPSAGSYEQYF. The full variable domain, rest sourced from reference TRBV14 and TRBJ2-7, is EAGVTQFPSHSVIEKGQTVTLRCDPISGHDNLYWYRRVMGKEIKFLLHFVKESKQDESGMPNNRFLAERTGGTYSTLKVQPAELEDSGVYFCASSPSAGSYEQYFGPGTRLTVT.

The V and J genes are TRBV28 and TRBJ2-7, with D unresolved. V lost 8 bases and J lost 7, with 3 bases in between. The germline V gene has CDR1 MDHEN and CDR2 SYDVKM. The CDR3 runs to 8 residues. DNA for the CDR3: TGTGCCAGCCGTGAGCAGTACTTC. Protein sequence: CASREQYF.

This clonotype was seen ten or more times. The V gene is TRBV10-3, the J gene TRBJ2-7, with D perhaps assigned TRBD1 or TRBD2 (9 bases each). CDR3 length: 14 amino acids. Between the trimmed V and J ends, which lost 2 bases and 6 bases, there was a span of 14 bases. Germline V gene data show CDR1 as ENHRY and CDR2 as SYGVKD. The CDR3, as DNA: TGTGCCATCAGTGAGCTAGCGGGACAGGGCGAGCAGTACTTC. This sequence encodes CAISELAGQGEQYF.

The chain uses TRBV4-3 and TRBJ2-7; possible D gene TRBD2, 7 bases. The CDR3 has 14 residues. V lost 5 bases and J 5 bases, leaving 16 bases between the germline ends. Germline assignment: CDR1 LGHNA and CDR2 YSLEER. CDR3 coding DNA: TGCGCCAGCAGCTTGGGGGCAGGGAGGGACGAGCAGTACTTC. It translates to CASSLGAGRDEQYF.

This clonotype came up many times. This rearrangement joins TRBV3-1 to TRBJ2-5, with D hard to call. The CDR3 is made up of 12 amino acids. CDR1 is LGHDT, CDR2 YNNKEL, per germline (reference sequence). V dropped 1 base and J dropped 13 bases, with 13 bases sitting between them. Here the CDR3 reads CASSQGTTRSYF. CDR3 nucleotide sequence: TGTGCCAGCAGCCAAGGAACGACCCGTTCGTACTTC.

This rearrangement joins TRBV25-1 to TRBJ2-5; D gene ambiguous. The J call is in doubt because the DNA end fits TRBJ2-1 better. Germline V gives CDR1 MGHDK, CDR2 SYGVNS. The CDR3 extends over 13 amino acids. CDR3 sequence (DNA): TGTGCCAGCAGTTCCCGTCCCCCCAATGAGCAGTTCTTC. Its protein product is CASSSRPPNEQFF.

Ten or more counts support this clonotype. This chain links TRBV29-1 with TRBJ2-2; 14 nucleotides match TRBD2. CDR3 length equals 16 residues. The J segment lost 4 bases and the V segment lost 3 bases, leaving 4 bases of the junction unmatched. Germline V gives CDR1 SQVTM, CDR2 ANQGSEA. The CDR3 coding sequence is TGCAGCGTTGATAAGGGACTAGCGGGAGCCACCGGGGAGCTGTTTTTT. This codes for CSVDKGLAGATGELFF.

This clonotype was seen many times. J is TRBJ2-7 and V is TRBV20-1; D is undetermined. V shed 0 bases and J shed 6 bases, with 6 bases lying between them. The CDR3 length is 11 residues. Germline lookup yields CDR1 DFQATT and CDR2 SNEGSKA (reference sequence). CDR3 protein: CSARDLGEQYF. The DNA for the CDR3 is TGCAGTGCTAGAGATCTAGGCGAGCAGTACTTC.

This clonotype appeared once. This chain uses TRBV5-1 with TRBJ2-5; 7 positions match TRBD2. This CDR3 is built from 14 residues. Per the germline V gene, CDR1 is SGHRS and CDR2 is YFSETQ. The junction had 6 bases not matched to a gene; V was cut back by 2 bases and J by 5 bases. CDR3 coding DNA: TGCGCCAGCAGCTTTACAGCGGGATCTGAGACCCAGTACTTC. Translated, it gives CASSFTAGSETQYF.

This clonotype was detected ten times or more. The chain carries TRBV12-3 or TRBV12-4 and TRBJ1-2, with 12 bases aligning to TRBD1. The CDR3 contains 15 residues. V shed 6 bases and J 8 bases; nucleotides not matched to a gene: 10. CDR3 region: CASSNPGQGAKGYTF. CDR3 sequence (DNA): TGTGCCAGCAGCAATCCGGGACAGGGGGCGAAGGGCTACACCTTC.

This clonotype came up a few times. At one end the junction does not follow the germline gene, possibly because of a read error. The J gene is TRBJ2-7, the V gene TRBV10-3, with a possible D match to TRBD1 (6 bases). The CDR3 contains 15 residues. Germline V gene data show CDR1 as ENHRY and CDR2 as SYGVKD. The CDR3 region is CASSFRDTSSYEQYF. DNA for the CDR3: TGTGCCAGCAGTTTCCGGGACACCAGCTCCTACGAGCAGTACTTC.

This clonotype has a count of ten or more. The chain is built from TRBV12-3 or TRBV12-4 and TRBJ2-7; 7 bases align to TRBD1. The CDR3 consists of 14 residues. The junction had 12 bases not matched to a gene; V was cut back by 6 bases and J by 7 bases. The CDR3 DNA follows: TGTGCCAGCAGCCGGACAGGCGGCCAAGGGGAGCAGTACTTC. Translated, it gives CASSRTGGQGEQYF.

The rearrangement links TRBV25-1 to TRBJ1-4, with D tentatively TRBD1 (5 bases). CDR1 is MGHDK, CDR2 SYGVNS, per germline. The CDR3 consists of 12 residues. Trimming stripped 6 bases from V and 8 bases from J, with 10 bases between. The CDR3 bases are TGTGCCAGCAGGGGACGTCGCGAAAAACTGTTTTTT. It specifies CASRGRREKLFF.

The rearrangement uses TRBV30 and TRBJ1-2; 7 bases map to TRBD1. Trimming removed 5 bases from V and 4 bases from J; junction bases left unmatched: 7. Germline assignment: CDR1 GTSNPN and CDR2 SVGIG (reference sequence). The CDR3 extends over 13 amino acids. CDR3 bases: TGTGCCTGGGGAACTGGACAGGCCTATGGCTACACCTTC. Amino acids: CAWGTGQAYGYTF.

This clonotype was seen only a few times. CDR3 DNA: TGTGCCAGCAGCGAGGGACAGGGCTCCGGAAAACTGTTTTTT. This encodes CASSEGQGSGKLFF. The gene calls are TRBV7-2 and TRBJ1-4, with 9 bases identical to TRBD1. The CDR3 extends over 14 amino acids. V trimming: 5 bases; J trimming: 10 bases; junction bases outside the gene matches: 8. Germline CDR1 and CDR2: SGHTA and FQGNSA.

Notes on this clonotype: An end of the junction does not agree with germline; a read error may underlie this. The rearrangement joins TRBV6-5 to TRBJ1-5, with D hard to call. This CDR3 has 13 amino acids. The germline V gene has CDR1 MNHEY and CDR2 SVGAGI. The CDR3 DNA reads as TGTGCCAGCAGCCCCGGCGGCAATCAGCTCCAGCATTTT. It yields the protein CASSPGGNQLQHF.

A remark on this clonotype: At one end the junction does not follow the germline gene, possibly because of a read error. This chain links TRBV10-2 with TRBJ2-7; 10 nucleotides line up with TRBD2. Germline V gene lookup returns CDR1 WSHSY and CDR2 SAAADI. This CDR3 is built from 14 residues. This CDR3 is CASRSPSGSSEQYF. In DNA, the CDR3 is TGTGCCAGCAGGTCCCCTAGCGGGAGTAGCGAGCAGTACTTC.

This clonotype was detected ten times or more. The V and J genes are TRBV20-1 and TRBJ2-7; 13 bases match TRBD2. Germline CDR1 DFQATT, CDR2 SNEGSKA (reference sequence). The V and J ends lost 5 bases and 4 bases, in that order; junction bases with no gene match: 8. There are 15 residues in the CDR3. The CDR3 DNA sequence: TGCAGTGCTGAGGGACTAGCGGGGAGAACATACGAGCAGTACTTC. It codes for CSAEGLAGRTYEQYF.

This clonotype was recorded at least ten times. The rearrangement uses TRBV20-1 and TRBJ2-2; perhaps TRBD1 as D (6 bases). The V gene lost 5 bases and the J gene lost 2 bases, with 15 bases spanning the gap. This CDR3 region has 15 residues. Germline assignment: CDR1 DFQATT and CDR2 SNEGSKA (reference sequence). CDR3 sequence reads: CSARRGGANTGELFF. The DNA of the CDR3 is TGCAGTGCTCGACGAGGGGGAGCCAACACCGGGGAGCTGTTTTTT.

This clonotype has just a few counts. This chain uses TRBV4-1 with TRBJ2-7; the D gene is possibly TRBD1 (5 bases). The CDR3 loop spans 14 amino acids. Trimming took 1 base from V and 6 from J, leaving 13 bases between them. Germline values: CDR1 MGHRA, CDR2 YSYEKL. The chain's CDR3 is CASSQGSGRLEQYF. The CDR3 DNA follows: TGCGCCAGCAGCCAAGGCTCAGGGCGGCTCGAGCAGTACTTC.

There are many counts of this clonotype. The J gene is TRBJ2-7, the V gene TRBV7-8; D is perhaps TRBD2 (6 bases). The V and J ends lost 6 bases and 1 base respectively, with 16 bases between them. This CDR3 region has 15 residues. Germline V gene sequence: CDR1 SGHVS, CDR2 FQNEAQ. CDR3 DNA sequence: TGTGCCAGCAGAGGGGAGGCGGGGCTTTCCTACGAGCAGTACTTC. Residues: CASRGEAGLSYEQYF.

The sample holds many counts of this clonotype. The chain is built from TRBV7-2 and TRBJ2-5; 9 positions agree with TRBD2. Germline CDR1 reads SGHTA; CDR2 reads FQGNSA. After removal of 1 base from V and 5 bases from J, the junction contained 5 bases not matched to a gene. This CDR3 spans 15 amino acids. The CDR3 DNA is TGTGCCAGCAGCTTAGATGCGGGAGGGTTCGAGACCCAGTACTTC. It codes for CASSLDAGGFETQYF.